The clone carrying this T cell receptor (beta chain) was seen more than once but under ten times. Its antigen is unidentified. Germline trimming cut 4 bases from V and 7 bases from J; bases unmatched to any gene: 11. This CDR3 has 16 amino acids. Germline values: CDR1 SEHNR, CDR2 FQNEAQ (reference sequence). TCRdb itself ran the 5' RACE reads through MiXCR, one entry per CDR3 protein. Among 550,000 to 800,000 distinct CDR3 sequences listed, around 7.5% were seen once. The data were obtained in a study of identical twins. General study results and limits: Out-of-frame alpha sequences shared by twins were enriched for low generation probability. Abundant beta clonotypes from cord blood had fewer insertions, unlike memory repertoires, which showed none.

The data were also submitted as part of a second study, on yellow fever vaccine responses in identical twins.

Specimen: PBMCs. This TCR was sampled from a woman aged 18-30 years in good health. The chain carries TRBV7-9 and TRBJ2-1; TRBD1 matches at 9 bases. The CDR3 nucleotides are TGTGCCAGCAGCTCCTTAACAGGGGGCGCTAGAAATGAGCAGTTCTTC. Its protein is CASSSLTGGARNEQFF.